Shown below are 8 T cell receptor beta chains from a single sample sequenced in a study of cytomegalovirus exposure and HLA in healthy donors. The PCR used 60 Vbeta and 13 Jbeta primers. Produced via immunoSEQ multiplex PCR; TCRdb's table is partial and in-frame only. The profile shows around 100,000 clones, around three fifths of them singletons. Sequenced sample: PBMCs. The receptor set was obtained from a man in his thirties or forties in good health and CMV-seronegative.

V usage is TRBV25-1 and J usage is TRBJ1-5; TRBD1 might be the D (5 bases). The CDR3 consists of 14 residues. Germline CDR1 and CDR2: MGHDK and SYGVNS. The V and J ends lost 4 bases and 4 bases respectively, with 11 bases between them. CDR3 sequence reads: CASSVGRVNQPQHF. Written as DNA, the CDR3 is TGTGCCAGCAGTGTGGGCAGGGTGAATCAGCCCCAGCATTTT.

The CDR3 region has the DNA TGTGCCAGCAGTTTAGGGGGGTACGAGCAGTACTTC. Encoded protein: CASSLGGYEQYF. The V and J genes are TRBV27 and TRBJ2-7, with a possible D match to TRBD2 (6 bases). Germline lookup yields CDR1 MNHEY and CDR2 SMNVEV (reference sequence). The CDR3 has 12 amino acids. Trimming removed 2 bases from V and 4 bases from J, with 6 bases in between.

This chain links TRBV4-1 with TRBJ2-7; weak D call: TRBD2 (7 bases). V lost 0 bases and J 0 bases, leaving 15 bases between the germline ends. The length of the CDR3 is 17 residues. CDR1 is MGHRA and CDR2 is YSYEKL in the germline V gene. The CDR3 region has the DNA TGCGCCAGCAGCCAAGATGGGCGCGGGGGCCGCTCCTACGAGCAGTACTTC. Translation: CASSQDGRGGRSYEQYF.

This chain connects TRBV7-8 to TRBJ1-5; the D is unclear. CDR3 length: 18 residues. From germline, CDR1 is SGHVS and CDR2 FQNEAQ. Trimming removed 2 bases from V and 0 bases from J, with 17 bases in between. DNA of the CDR3: TGTGCCAGCAGCTTAAACTCGGCGGCCCCATATAGCAATCAGCCCCAGCATTTT. This codes for CASSLNSAAPYSNQPQHF.

This chain connects TRBV20-1 to TRBJ2-3; D unresolved. The CDR3 consists of 11 residues. The germline CDR1 and CDR2 sequences are DFQATT and SNEGSKA (reference sequence). V was cut by 2 bases and J by 4 bases, with 4 bases left in between. The CDR3 spells CSARSADTQYF. The DNA of the CDR3 is TGCAGTGCTAGATCGGCAGATACGCAGTATTTT.

This chain uses TRBV7-2 with TRBJ2-1, with 8 bases matching TRBD1. The CDR3 is 15 residues long. The germline gives CDR1 SGHTA, CDR2 FQGNSA. V was pared by 1 base and J by 6 bases, with 5 bases of the junction left unmatched. The CDR3 sequence is CASSLGRGRFNEQFF. DNA for the CDR3: TGTGCCAGCAGCTTAGGCAGGGGGCGTTTCAATGAGCAGTTCTTC.

This clone was seen a handful of times. The chain couples TRBV5-1 to TRBJ2-1; TRBD2 matches at 8 bases. V dropped 4 bases and J dropped 8; count of bases not matched to a gene: 11. This CDR3 comprises 15 residues. The germline CDR1 and CDR2 sequences are SGHRS and YFSETQ. CDR3 region: CASSPGTRRTDEQFF. In nucleotides, the CDR3 is TGCGCCAGCAGCCCCGGGACTAGGAGGACGGATGAGCAGTTCTTC.

This chain connects TRBV10-3 to TRBJ2-1, with 7 nucleotides matching TRBD2. The germline V gene encodes CDR1 ENHRY and CDR2 SYGVKD. This CDR3 has 16 amino acids. V gave up 0 bases and J gave up 4 bases; unmatched junction bases: 6. The CDR3 sequence: CAISESSPGGYNEQFF. The DNA of the CDR3 is TGTGCCATCAGTGAGTCGAGTCCGGGGGGTTACAATGAGCAGTTCTTC.